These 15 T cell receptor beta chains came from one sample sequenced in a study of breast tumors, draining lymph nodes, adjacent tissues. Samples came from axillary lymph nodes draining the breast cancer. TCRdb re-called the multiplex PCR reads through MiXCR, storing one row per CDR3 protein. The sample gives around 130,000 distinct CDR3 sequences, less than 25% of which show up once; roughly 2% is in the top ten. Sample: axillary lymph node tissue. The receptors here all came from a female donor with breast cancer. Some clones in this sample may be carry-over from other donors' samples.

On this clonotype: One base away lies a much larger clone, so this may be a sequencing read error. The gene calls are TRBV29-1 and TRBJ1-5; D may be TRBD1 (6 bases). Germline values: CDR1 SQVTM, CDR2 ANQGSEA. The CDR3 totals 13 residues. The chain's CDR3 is CGVAGGTAQPQHF. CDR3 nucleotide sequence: TGCGGCGTTGCTGGGGGCACAGCTCAGCCCCAGCATTTT. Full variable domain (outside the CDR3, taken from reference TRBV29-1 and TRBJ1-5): SAVISQKPSRDICQRGTSLTIQCQVDSQVTMMFWYRQQPGQSLTLIATANQGSEATYESGFVIDKFPISRPNLTFSTLTVSNMSPEDSSIYLCGVAGGTAQPQHFGDGTRLSIL.

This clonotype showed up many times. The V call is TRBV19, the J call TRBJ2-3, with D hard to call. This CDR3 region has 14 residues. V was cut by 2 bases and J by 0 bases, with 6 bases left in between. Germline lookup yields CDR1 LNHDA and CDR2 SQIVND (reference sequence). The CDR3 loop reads CASSITASTDTQYF. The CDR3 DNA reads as TGTGCCAGTAGTATAACAGCTAGCACAGATACGCAGTATTTT.

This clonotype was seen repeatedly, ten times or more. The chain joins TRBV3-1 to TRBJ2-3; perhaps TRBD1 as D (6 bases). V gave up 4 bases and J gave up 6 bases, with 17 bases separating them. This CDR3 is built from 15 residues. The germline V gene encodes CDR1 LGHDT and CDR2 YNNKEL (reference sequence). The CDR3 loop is CASSRGQTVGDTQYF. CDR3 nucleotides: TGTGCCAGCAGCCGAGGACAGACCGTCGGGGATACGCAGTATTTT.

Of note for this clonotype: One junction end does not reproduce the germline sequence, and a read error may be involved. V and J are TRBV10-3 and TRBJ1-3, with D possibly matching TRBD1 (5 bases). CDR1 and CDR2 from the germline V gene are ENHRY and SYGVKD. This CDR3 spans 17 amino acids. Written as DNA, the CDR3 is TGTGCCATCAGTGAGTCGGGGGGTCTGAGCTCTGGAAACACCACATATTTT. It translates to CAISESGGLSSGNTTYF.

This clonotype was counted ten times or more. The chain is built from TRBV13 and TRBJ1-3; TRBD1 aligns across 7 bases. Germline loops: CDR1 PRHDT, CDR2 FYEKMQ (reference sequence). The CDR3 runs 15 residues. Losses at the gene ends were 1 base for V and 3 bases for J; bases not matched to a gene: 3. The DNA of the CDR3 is TGTGCCAGCAGCTTAGTGGCAGGGGGTGGAAACACCATATATTTT. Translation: CASSLVAGGGNTIYF.

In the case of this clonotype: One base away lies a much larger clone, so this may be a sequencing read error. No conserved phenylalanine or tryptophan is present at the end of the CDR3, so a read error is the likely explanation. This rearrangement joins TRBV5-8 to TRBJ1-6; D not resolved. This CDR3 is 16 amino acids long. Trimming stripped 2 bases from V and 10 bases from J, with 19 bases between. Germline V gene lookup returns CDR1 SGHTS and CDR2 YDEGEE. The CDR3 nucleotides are TGTGCCAGCAGCTTAGCAGGAGGAGGATTTGGCTCACCCCTCCACCTT. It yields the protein CASSLAGGGFGSPLHL.

In DNA form, the CDR3 reads TGTGCCAGCAGACGGGACACAGGGAACACTGAAGCTTTCTTT. Encoded protein: CASRRDTGNTEAFF. The chain is built from TRBV6-5 and TRBJ1-1; perhaps TRBD1 as D (6 bases). Looked up from germline, CDR1 is MNHEY and CDR2 is SVGAGI. V lost 6 bases, J lost 1 base, and 12 bases lay in between. This CDR3 has 14 amino acids.

The CDR3 spells CASSLAGLGSGANVLTF. CDR3 nucleotide sequence: TGCGCCAGCAGCTTGGCCGGGTTGGGATCCGGGGCCAACGTCCTGACTTTC. V usage is TRBV5-1 and J usage is TRBJ2-6; D call uncertain. The CDR3 length is 17 residues. The germline gives CDR1 SGHRS, CDR2 YFSETQ. Trimming left V 0 bases short and J 4 bases short, with 14 bases between.

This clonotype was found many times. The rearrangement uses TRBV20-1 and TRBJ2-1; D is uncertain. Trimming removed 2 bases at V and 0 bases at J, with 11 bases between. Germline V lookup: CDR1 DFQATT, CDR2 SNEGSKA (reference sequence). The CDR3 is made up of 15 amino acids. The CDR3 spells CSARLQLPSYNEQFF. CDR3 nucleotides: TGCAGTGCTAGACTACAACTCCCCTCCTACAATGAGCAGTTCTTC.

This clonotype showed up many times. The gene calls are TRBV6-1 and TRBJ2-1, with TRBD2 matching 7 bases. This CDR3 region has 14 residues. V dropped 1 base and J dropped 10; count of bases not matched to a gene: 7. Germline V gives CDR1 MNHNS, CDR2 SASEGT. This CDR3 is CASSEGGSKEEQFF. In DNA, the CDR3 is TGTGCCAGCAGTGAAGGCGGGAGTAAGGAGGAGCAGTTCTTC.

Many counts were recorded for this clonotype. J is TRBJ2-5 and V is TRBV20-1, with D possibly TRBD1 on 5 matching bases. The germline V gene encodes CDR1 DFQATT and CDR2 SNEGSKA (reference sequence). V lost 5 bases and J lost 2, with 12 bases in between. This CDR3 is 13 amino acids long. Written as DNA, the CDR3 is TGCAGTGCTCGGACACTGACTCAAGAGACCCAGTACTTC. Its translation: CSARTLTQETQYF.

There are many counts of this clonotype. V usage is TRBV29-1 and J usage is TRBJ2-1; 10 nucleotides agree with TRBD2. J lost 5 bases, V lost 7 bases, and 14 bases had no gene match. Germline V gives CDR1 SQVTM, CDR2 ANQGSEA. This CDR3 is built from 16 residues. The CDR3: CSGRTSGSIWDNEQFF. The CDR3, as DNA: TGCAGCGGCAGGACTAGCGGAAGTATTTGGGACAATGAGCAGTTCTTC.

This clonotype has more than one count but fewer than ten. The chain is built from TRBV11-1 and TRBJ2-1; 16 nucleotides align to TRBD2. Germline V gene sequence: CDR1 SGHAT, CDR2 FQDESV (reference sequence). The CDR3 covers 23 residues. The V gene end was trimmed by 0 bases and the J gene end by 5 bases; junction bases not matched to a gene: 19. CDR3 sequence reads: CASSLARPAPGTSGRVRDNEQFF. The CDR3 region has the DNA TGTGCCAGCAGCTTAGCGCGTCCGGCACCCGGGACTAGCGGGAGGGTCCGGGACAATGAGCAGTTCTTC.

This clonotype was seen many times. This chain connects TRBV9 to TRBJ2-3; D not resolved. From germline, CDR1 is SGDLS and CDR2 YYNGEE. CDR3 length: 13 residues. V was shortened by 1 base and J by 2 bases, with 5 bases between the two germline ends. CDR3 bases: TGTGCCAGCAGCGTAATGACCACAGATACGCAGTATTTT. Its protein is CASSVMTTDTQYF. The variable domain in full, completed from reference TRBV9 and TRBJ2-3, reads DSGVTQTPKHLITATGQRVTLRCSPRSGDLSVYWYQQSLDQGLQFLIQYYNGEERAKGNILERFSAQQFPDLHSELNLSSLELGDSALYFCASSVMTTDTQYFGPGTRLTVL.

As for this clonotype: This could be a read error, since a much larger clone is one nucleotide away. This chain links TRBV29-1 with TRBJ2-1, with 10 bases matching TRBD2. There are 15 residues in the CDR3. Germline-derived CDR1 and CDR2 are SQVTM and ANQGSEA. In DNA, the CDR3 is TGCAGCGTTGAAGATCTTAGCGGGAGGAAGGATGAGCAGCTCTTC. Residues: CSVEDLSGRKDEQLF.